Sequencing of this T cell receptor beta chain was carried out in a study of T-cell memory formation after mild COVID-19 (dated by TCRdb to the early 2020s). Concerning the study at large: TCR sequence clusters from the two donors were found to be largely donor specific. The cohort comprised two young, previously healthy adult volunteers, one female and one male. In a couple of donors, T-cell clones that expanded and contracted after mild COVID-19 were tracked by sequencing TCRalpha and TCRbeta repertoires over time.

PBMCs were isolated by Ficoll-Paque density gradient centrifugation. CDR1 and CDR2, looked up from the germline V gene, are MNHEY and SVGAGI. Including the terminal cysteine and phenylalanine, the CDR3 comprises 13 residues. Only the CDR3 region is kept as DNA, spanning 39 bases read in frame from base 1. V drops 0 bases and J drops 10 bases, leaving 11 bases in between. Overall study results and their limits: Balanced CD4/CD8 phenotypes were observed for clones contracting from day 15 to 85, whereas a bias towards CD4+ was observed for a second wave of clones expanding from day 15 to 37. Contracting CD4+ clones were found mainly in CM and EM memory subsets, while CD8+ clones were enriched in EMRA. Some responding clones were detected in pre-infection memory, suggesting pre-existing cross-reactive memory T cells joined the SARS-CoV-2 response. Only a couple of mild cases were covered in the study, and larger cohorts including severe cases with pre-infection samples were considered necessary. SARS-CoV-2 specificity was not confirmed for the second-wave clones peaking on day 37.

Reads for this sample came from an Illumina NovaSeq 6000. Using 5'RACE with constant-segment primers, TCRalpha and TCRbeta cDNA libraries were constructed, with sample barcodes and unique molecular identifiers added in the process. RNA was extracted from every sample with Trizol reagent. Library amplification was performed in two PCR steps, and a second sample barcode and Illumina TruSeq adapters were introduced in the second step. Sequencing of libraries was performed on an Illumina NovaSeq with 2 x 150 bp paired-end reads. In the original analysis: Reads were demultiplexed and collapsed into UMI-guided consensus sequences with migec v1.2.7. Using mixcr v2.1.11, UMI consensuses were aligned to TRA and TRB V and J templates and then assembled into clonotypes. Expanded or contracted clonotypes were those called significant by both edgeR and NoisET, with noise models trained on biological replicates. For edgeR calls, the cutoffs were a false discovery rate-adjusted p below 0.01 and a log2 fold-change threshold of 1. PCA with hierarchical clustering of max-normalized trajectories of the 1000 most abundant clonotypes was used as exploratory dynamics analysis. Separately sequenced CD4+ and CD8+ repertoires were used to assign the CD4 or CD8 phenotype of responding clones. TCRdb handled the public reads itself, with Q25 trimming in fastp and clone calling in MiXCR, and kept productive beta chains. Here each entry gathers all rows of one CDR3 protein and keeps the most common genes and DNA. TCRdb's processing, not the authors' own work, is the source of the V and J calls. This sample gives some 88,000 distinct CDR3 sequences in total; nearly 25% of them show up just once. Under 50% of the sample goes to the ten largest clones.

As to this clonotype: Its recognized antigen is unknown. No base-level quality is on record; no much larger clone is a single base apart.

Sequenced: PBMCs or a T cell subset sorted from them (not recorded which). The sequence joins TRBV6-5 to TRBJ2-3, with the D gene not clear enough to name. The sequence came from a man aged 18 to 30 who had mild COVID-19 (a few samples of this study predate the infection). The sample titles of this study are shuffled in the database, so cell type and time point are left out; the donor was told from shared clones. This receptor carries the CDR3 CASSYSRLVAQYF. Here is the DNA: TGTGCCAGCAGTTACTCCCGGCTAGTCGCGCAGTATTTT.